This TCR beta chain was captured in a study of shared clonotypes between healthy human individuals. Findings and caveats of the study: Represented genetic and exposure-history diversity was restricted by having few donors. Four donors showed sharing of approximately 4.7% of naive CD4 clonotypes.

As for this clone: The antigen is undetermined.

The CDR3 runs 15 residues. V lost 4 bases to trimming and J lost 6 bases, with 19 bases between them. CDR1 and CDR2 from the germline V gene are MGHRA and YSYEKL. Free of recent acute infections or vaccinations, the donors were healthy HIV-negative adults. Method: immunoSEQ multiplex PCR; TCRdb's copy keeps in-frame clones and lacks some. The sample shows 2 million to 2.5 million clones, approximately 93% of them seen only once. Sequences were obtained from naive CD4+ T cells from PBMCs. Subset in this sample: CD45RA+ positively selected. The rearrangement joins TRBV4-1 to TRBJ2-7; TRBD1 or TRBD2 may be the D gene (5 bases each). The sequence was collected from a man younger than 35 in good health. Some clones in this sample may be carry-over from other donors' samples. As DNA, the CDR3 is TGCGCCAGCAGCCGGGGCGTAGGAGCAGGAGGCGAGCAGTACTTC. It codes for CASSRGVGAGGEQYF.